What follows is one T cell receptor beta chain and its context. The target antigen is unknown. The junction departs from the called germline gene at one end, perhaps through a read error. The source of the sample is a study of T cells after yellow fever vaccination. General study points: Among primary-vaccination clones, most reappeared after the booster, at 95% to 96% for CD4 and roughly 88% for CD8. Sorted repertoires could include abundant contaminating clonotypes from bulk cells. Relatively few clonotypes were ones that appeared in both CD4 and CD8 compartments.

Making TCR cDNA involved 5'RACE template switching, which added UMIs and a universal primer site. Each CDR3 protein gets one entry after TCRdb re-called the 5' RACE reads with MiXCR. The table includes about 340,000 distinct CDR3 sequences, about 12% detected once. In germline, CDR1 is LGHNT, CDR2 FRNRAP. This CDR3 comprises 12 residues. The sequence derives from a man between 18 and 29 years old who received the YFV17D yellow fever vaccine. The rearrangement joins TRBV12-5 to TRBJ2-5; 9 nucleotides align to TRBD1. The sequencing used CD4+ T cells sorted from PBMCs, collected 15 days after the yellow fever booster vaccination. The CDR3 DNA follows: TGTGCTAGTGGGTCGACAGGGGGATCCAATATCTTC. This encodes CASGSTGGSNIF.